This T cell receptor beta chain was recorded in a study of blood T cell repertoires in COVID-19. Study in general: Sites across the United States, Italy and Spain contributed samples from acute and convalescent COVID-19. T cells, B-cell-depleted T cells, or PBMCs supplied cDNA or gDNA.

Comments on this clone: Additional DNA sequences in this sample encode the identical CDR3.

Germline loops: CDR1 MDHEN, CDR2 SYDVKM. V lost 5 bases to trimming and J lost 5 bases; unmatched junction nucleotides: 5. The CDR3 totals 15 residues. In the original processing: The assay estimated nucleated cells by amplifying reference gene primers. Clones were read by immunoSEQ multiplex PCR, and TCRdb kept only the in-frame ones, dropping some. V and J calls and clone size come straight from that table; D and trimming were deduced from the DNA. The sample includes about 120,000 clones, 85% to 90% seen only once; the top ten take approximately 10%. Sequenced: peripheral blood. The clonotype originates from an elderly man with acute or convalescent COVID-19. The V and J genes are TRBV28 and TRBJ2-1, with 11 nucleotides matching TRBD2. Here the CDR3 DNA reads TGTGCCAGCAGTCTTCTAGCGGGAGGTAACAATGAGCAGTTCTTC. Protein product: CASSLLAGGNNEQFF.